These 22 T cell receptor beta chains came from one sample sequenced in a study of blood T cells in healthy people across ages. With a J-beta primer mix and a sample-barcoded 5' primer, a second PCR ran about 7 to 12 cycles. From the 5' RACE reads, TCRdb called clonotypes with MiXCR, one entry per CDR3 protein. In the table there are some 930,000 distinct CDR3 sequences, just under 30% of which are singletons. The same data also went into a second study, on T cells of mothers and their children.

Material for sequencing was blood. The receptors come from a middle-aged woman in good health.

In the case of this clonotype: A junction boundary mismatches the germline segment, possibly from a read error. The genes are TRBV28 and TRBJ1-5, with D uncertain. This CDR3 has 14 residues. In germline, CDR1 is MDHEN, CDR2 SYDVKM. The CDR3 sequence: CAGSPGGSNQPQHF. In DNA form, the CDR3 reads TGTGCCGGCAGCCCCGGCGGGAGCAATCAGCCCCAGCATTTT.

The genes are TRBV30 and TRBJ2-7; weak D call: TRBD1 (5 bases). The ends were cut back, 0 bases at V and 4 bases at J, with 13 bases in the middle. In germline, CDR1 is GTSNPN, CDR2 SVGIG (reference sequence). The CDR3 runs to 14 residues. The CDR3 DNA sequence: TGTGCCTGGAGTGTCGACAGATATGGATACGAGCAGTACTTC. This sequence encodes CAWSVDRYGYEQYF.

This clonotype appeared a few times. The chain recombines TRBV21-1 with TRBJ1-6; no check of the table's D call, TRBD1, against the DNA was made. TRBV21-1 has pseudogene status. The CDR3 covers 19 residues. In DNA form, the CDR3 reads TGTGCCAGCAGCAAAAGGACCGGAGGCGGGAACCTGCGGAATTCACCCCTCCACTTT. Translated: CASSKRTGGGNLRNSPLHF.

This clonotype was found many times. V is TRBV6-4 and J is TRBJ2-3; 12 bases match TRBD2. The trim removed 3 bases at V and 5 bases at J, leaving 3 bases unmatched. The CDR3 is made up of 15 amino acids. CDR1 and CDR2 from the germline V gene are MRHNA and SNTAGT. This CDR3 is CASSETSGGGDTQYF. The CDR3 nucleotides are TGTGCCAGCAGTGAGACTAGCGGGGGAGGAGATACGCAGTATTTT.

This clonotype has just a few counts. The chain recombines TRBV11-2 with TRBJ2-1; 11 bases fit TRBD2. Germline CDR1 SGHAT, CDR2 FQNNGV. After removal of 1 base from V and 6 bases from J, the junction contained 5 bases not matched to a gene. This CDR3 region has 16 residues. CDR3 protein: CASSLVPSGGSNEQFF. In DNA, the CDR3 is TGTGCCAGCAGCTTAGTTCCTAGCGGGGGGTCCAATGAGCAGTTCTTC.

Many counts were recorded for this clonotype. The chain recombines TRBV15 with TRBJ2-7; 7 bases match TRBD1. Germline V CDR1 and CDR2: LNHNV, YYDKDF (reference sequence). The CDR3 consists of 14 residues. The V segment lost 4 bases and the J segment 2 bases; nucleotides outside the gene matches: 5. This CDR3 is CATSNTGTAYEQYF. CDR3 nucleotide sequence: TGTGCCACCAGCAATACCGGGACAGCCTACGAGCAGTACTTC.

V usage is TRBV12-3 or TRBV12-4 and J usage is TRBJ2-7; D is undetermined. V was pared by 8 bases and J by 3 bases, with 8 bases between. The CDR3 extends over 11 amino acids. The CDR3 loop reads CASGVLYEQYF. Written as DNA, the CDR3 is TGTGCCAGCGGGGTCCTCTACGAGCAGTACTTC.

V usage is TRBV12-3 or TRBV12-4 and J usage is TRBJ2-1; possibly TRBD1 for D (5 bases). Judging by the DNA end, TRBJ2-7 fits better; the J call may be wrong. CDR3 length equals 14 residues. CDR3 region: CASSTSDRADEQYF. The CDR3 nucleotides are TGTGCCAGCAGCACATCCGACAGAGCAGATGAGCAGTACTTC.

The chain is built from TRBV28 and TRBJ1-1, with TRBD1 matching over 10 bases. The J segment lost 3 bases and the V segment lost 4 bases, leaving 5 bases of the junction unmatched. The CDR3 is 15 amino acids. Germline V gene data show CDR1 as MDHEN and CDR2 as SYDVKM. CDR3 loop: CASSSPGQGHTEAFF. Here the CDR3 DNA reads TGTGCCAGCAGTTCACCGGGACAGGGGCACACTGAAGCTTTCTTT.

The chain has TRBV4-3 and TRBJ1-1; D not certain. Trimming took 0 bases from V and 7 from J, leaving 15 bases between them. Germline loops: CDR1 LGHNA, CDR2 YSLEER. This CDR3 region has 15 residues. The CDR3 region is CASSQDSRAEDEAFF. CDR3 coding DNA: TGCGCCAGCAGCCAAGATTCGAGGGCTGAAGATGAAGCTTTCTTT.

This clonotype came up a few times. CDR3 coding DNA: TGTGCCAGCTCACCACCGGGGATACGAGAGACCCAGTACTTC. Residues: CASSPPGIRETQYF. This chain joins TRBV18 and TRBJ2-5; D ambiguous. The CDR3 contains 14 residues. V lost 0 bases to trimming and J lost 4 bases, with 9 bases between them. The germline V gene encodes CDR1 KGHSH and CDR2 LQKENI. The complete variable domain, with remaining parts taken from reference TRBV18 and TRBJ2-5, reads NAGVMQNPRHLVRRRGQEARLRCSPMKGHSHVYWYRQLPEEGLKFMVYLQKENIIDESGMPKERFSAEFPKEGPSILRIQQVVRGDSAAYFCASSPPGIRETQYFGPGTRLLVL.

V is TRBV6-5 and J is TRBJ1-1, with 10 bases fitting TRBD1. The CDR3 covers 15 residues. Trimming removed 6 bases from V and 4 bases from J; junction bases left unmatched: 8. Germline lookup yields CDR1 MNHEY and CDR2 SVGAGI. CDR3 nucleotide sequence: TGTGCCAGCAGCGCCCCGGGACAGGGGAGCACTGAAGCTTTCTTT. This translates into CASSAPGQGSTEAFF.

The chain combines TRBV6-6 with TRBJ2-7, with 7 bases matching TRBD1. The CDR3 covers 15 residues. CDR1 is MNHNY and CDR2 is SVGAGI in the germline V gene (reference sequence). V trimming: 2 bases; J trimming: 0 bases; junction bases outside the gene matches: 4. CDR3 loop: CASSYGGQSSYEQYF. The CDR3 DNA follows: TGTGCCAGCAGTTACGGGGGACAGTCCTCCTACGAGCAGTACTTC.

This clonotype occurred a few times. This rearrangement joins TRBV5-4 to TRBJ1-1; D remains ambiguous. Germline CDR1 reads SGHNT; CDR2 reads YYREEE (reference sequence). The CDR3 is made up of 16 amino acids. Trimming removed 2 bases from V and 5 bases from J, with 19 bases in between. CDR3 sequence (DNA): TGTGCCAGCAGCTTCTACGGGAGCCCGTTAACAACTGAAGCTTTCTTT. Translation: CASSFYGSPLTTEAFF.

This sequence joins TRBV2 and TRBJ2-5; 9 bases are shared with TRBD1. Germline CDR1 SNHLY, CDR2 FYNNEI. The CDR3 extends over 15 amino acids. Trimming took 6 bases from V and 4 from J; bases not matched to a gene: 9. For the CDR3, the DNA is TGTGCCAGCAGGAAGAGCCCGGGACAGGGAGAGACCCAGTACTTC. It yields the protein CASRKSPGQGETQYF.

CDR3 residues: CASSNPPGALYGYTF. The CDR3 DNA reads as TGTGCCAGCAGCAACCCCCCAGGGGCTCTCTATGGCTACACCTTC. V gene TRBV7-2 combines with J gene TRBJ1-2; perhaps TRBD1 as D (6 bases). This CDR3 spans 15 amino acids. V lost 5 bases and J 4 bases, leaving 17 bases between the germline ends. Germline V gene sequence: CDR1 SGHTA, CDR2 FQGNSA.

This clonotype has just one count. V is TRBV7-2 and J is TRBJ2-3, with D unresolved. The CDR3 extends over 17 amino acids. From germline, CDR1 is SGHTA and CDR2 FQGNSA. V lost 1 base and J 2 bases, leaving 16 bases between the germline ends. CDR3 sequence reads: CASSLEALALPTDTQYF. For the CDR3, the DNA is TGTGCCAGCAGCTTAGAGGCCCTCGCCCTTCCCACAGATACGCAGTATTTT. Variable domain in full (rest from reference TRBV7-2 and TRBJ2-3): GAGVSQSPSNKVTEKGKDVELRCDPISGHTALYWYRQSLGQGLEFLIYFQGNSAPDKSGLPSDRFSAERTGGSVSTLTIQRTQQEDSAVYLCASSLEALALPTDTQYFGPGTRLTVL.

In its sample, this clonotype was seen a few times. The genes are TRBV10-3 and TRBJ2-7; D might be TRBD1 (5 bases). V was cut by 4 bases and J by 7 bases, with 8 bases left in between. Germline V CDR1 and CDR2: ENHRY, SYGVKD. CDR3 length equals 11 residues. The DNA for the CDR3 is TGTGCCATCAGTGCGGACAATGAGCAGTACTTC. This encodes CAISADNEQYF.

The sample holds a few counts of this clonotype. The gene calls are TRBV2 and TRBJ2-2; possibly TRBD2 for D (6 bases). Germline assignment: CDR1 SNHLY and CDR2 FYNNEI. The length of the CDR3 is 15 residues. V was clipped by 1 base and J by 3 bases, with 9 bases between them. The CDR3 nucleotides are TGTGCCAGCAGTGAAGGAACTAGCTACACCGGGGAGCTGTTTTTT. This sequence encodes CASSEGTSYTGELFF.

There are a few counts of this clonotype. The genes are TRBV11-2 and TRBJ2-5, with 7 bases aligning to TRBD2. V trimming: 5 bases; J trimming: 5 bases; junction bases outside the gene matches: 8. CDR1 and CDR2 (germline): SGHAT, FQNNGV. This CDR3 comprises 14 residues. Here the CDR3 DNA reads TGTGCCAGCAGCCCGACAGTGGGGGGGGAGACCCAGTACTTC. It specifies CASSPTVGGETQYF.

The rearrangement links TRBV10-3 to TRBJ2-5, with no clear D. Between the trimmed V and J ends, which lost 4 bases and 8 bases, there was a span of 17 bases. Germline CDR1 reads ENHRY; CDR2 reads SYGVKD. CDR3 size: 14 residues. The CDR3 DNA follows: TGTGCCATCAGTGCTGCGCTGGAGAGTAGAACCCAGTACTTC. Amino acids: CAISAALESRTQYF.

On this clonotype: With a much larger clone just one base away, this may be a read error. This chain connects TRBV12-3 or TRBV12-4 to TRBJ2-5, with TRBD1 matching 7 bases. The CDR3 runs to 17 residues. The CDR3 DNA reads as TGTGCCAGCAGTCTGACAGGGTGGGGAATTAGGCAAGAGACCCACTACTTC. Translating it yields CASSLTGWGIRQETHYF.